Listed below are T cell receptor beta chains from one sample, sequenced in a study of blood T cell repertoires in COVID-19. The method was immunoSEQ multiplex PCR; TCRdb's version includes in-frame clones alone and lacks a portion of them. The table lists 84,000 or so clones, around 81% of them singletons. The sample comprised peripheral blood. All receptors derive from a woman in her 70s with active or convalescent COVID-19. CDR3s include the opening cysteine and the closing phenylalanine or tryptophan. Each record gives: J gene, D gene, clone size, V gene, CDR3 DNA, CDR3 protein. D genes are given only for firm matches. Rows give clone size only sometimes, using once, few, many, or a class for an expanded clone.

J: TRBJ1-1; D: TRBD1; size: .; V: TRBV19; DNA: TGTGCCAGTAGTATCCCAGGGGGCCCGGGAACTGAAGCTTTCTTT; CDR3: CASSIPGGPGTEAFF
J: TRBJ1-5; D: .; size: once; V: TRBV6-2/TRBV6-3; DNA: TGTGCCAGCAGTGAGCCCGATCAGCCCCAGCATTTT; CDR3: CASSEPDQPQHF
J: TRBJ1-2; D: .; size: .; V: TRBV10-2; DNA: TGCGCCAGCAGTGAGTCATACAGAGCCTCTAACTATGGCTACACCTTC; CDR3: CASSESYRASNYGYTF
J: TRBJ2-3; D: .; size: once; V: TRBV7-9; DNA: TGTGCCAGCAGGTACTACGGACGACGGGGGACAGATACGCAGTATTTT; CDR3: CASRYYGRRGTDTQYF
J: TRBJ1-5; D: .; size: .; V: TRBV7-2; DNA: TGTGCCAGCAGCCTAATAGGGGCGGGCAATCAGCCCCAGCATTTT; CDR3: CASSLIGAGNQPQHF
J: TRBJ2-5; D: .; size: .; V: TRBV5-1; DNA: TGCGCCAGCAGCCAGGGACTCCAAGAGACCCAGTACTTC; CDR3: CASSQGLQETQYF
J: TRBJ2-7; D: TRBD2; size: few; V: TRBV18; DNA: TGTGCCAGCTCACCACCGCTGACTAGCGGTGTCTCCTACGAGCAGTACTTC; CDR3: CASSPPLTSGVSYEQYF
J: TRBJ1-3; D: .; size: .; V: TRBV4-3; DNA: TGCGCCAGCAGCCTACAGGCATCCTATCTCTCTGGAAACACCATATATTTT; CDR3: CASSLQASYLSGNTIYF
J: TRBJ2-5; D: .; size: .; V: TRBV6-1; DNA: TGTGCCAGCAGTGACAGGGATAGGGAGACCCAGTACTTC; CDR3: CASSDRDRETQYF
J: TRBJ1-5; D: TRBD1; size: once; V: TRBV28; DNA: TGTGCCAGCAGTTTAACGGGACAGGGGGCAGGTCAGCCCCAGCATTTT; CDR3: CASSLTGQGAGQPQHF
J: TRBJ1-3; D: .; size: few; V: TRBV24-1; DNA: TGTGCCACCAGTGATCCACGGGGAAACACCATATATTTT; CDR3: CATSDPRGNTIYF